Each of the 29 T cell receptor beta chains below was sequenced from the same sample in a study of response to subunit inactivated influenza vaccine. TCRdb reprocessed the RT-PCR reads via MiXCR and lists one record per CDR3 protein. The sample consists of about 570,000 distinct CDR3 sequences, approximately 10% of them appearing once. This sample also appeared in a second study, on T cells expressing NK-cell markers. From that second work: Libraries used 5'RACE template switching adding universal primer site and UMIs.

The sequenced sample was PBMCs from blood, obtained on the day of vaccination. The receptors were gathered from a man in his forties or fifties who received an inactivated influenza vaccine.

A single count supports this clonotype. The chain combines TRBV11-2 with TRBJ2-6; maybe TRBD2 (6 bases). Trimming removed 5 bases from V and 0 bases from J, with 26 bases in between. Germline V gene lookup returns CDR1 SGHAT and CDR2 FQNNGV. This CDR3 region has 21 residues. CDR3 DNA: TGTGCCAGCAGCAACCCGCGGGGAGGAGCCGACAAGAGCTCTGGGGCCAACGTCCTGACTTTC. Encoded protein: CASSNPRGGADKSSGANVLTF.

The gene calls are TRBV5-1 and TRBJ1-1; D possibly corresponds to TRBD1 (6 bases). V was pared by 1 base and J by 0 bases, with 13 bases between. The CDR3 runs 16 residues. The germline V gene encodes CDR1 SGHRS and CDR2 YFSETQ. The CDR3: CASSLRGAGMNTEAFF. The DNA of the CDR3 is TGCGCCAGCAGCTTGAGGGGGGCGGGTATGAACACTGAAGCTTTCTTT.

J is TRBJ1-5 and V is TRBV20-1, with TRBD1 as a possible D gene (6 bases). Germline CDR1 DFQATT, CDR2 SNEGSKA (reference sequence). The V and J ends lost 5 bases and 0 bases respectively, with 14 bases between them. This CDR3 has 15 residues. The CDR3 nucleotides are TGCAGTGCTTATCACGGGACACATAGCAATCAGCCCCAGCATTTT. It encodes CSAYHGTHSNQPQHF.

A few counts support this clonotype. The CDR3 region is CASSGTGYSTDTQYF. The CDR3 region has the DNA TGTGCCAGTAGTGGGACAGGGTACAGCACAGATACGCAGTATTTT. The chain links TRBV19 to TRBJ2-3; TRBD1 aligns across 9 bases. Trimming cost V 5 bases and J 0 bases; bases outside gene matches: 3. This CDR3 is 15 amino acids long. Per germline, CDR1 LNHDA and CDR2 SQIVND (reference sequence).

This clonotype turned up a few times. The chain's CDR3 is CASSYVAGGISYEQYF. The CDR3 DNA reads TGTGCCAGCAGTTATGTAGCGGGAGGGATTTCCTACGAGCAGTACTTC. The V call is TRBV6-2 or TRBV6-3, the J call TRBJ2-7; TRBD2 agrees at 11 bases. The CDR3 is 16 amino acids. Germline V gene sequence: CDR1 MNHEY, CDR2 SVGEGT. Trimming at V came to 3 bases and at J to 1 base, leaving 5 bases not matched to a gene.

Ten or more counts support this clonotype. The V call is TRBV20-1, the J call TRBJ2-7; D is possibly TRBD1 or TRBD2 (5 bases each). Germline lookup yields CDR1 DFQATT and CDR2 SNEGSKA (reference sequence). The V end lost 0 bases, the J end lost 0 bases, and 15 bases lay between the germline ends. The CDR3 runs to 16 residues. CDR3 coding DNA: TGCAGTGCTAGAGATGTGTCGGGGACCAACTCCTACGAGCAGTACTTC. This translates into CSARDVSGTNSYEQYF.

The chain employs TRBV12-3 or TRBV12-4 and TRBJ1-4; possibly TRBD1 for D (5 bases). V lost 4 bases and J 5 bases, leaving 8 bases between the germline ends. CDR3 length: 13 residues. For the CDR3, the DNA is TGTGCCAGCAGTTGGGGGGAGAATGAAAAACTGTTTTTT. Translated: CASSWGENEKLFF.

The V gene is TRBV3-1, the J gene TRBJ2-3; possibly TRBD2 for D (5 bases). V shed 7 bases and J shed 9 bases, with 17 bases lying between them. Looked up from germline, CDR1 is LGHDT and CDR2 is YNNKEL (reference sequence). The CDR3 is made up of 13 amino acids. This CDR3 is CASTSGGSLTQYF. For the CDR3, the DNA is TGTGCCAGCACCTCAGGAGGCAGCCTAACGCAGTATTTT.

This clonotype was seen more than once but under ten times. This chain uses TRBV2 with TRBJ2-7; D remains ambiguous. Germline assignment: CDR1 SNHLY and CDR2 FYNNEI. Trimming pared 4 bases from V and 5 bases from J, leaving 9 bases between. The CDR3 covers 12 residues. CDR3 protein: CASSVNANEQYF. DNA of the CDR3: TGTGCCAGCAGTGTAAATGCGAACGAGCAGTACTTC.

Only a few counts were recorded for this clonotype. The chain carries TRBV5-1 and TRBJ2-1, with D possibly TRBD2 on 6 matching bases. CDR1 SGHRS and CDR2 YFSETQ come from the germline V gene. Between the trimmed V and J ends, which lost 4 bases and 8 bases, there was a span of 16 bases. The CDR3 is 14 residues long. The CDR3 DNA reads as TGCGCCAGCAGCCCCGGGACTCAGTTGGATGAGCAGTTCTTC. Protein: CASSPGTQLDEQFF.

The CDR3 sequence: CASSPRAEETSYEQYF. CDR3 bases: TGTGCCAGCAGCCCTCGGGCGGAGGAAACTTCCTACGAGCAGTACTTC. The chain is built from TRBV7-2 and TRBJ2-7; TRBD2 might be the D (5 bases). The ends were cut back, 5 bases at V and 1 base at J, with 18 bases in the middle. Germline CDR1 SGHTA, CDR2 FQGNSA. This CDR3 spans 16 amino acids.

This chain connects TRBV7-8 to TRBJ2-1, with 10 nucleotides matching TRBD2. Trimming at V came to 3 bases and at J to 4 bases, leaving 3 bases not matched to a gene. The CDR3 extends over 15 amino acids. CDR1 SGHVS and CDR2 FQNEAQ come from the germline V gene. In nucleotides, the CDR3 is TGTGCCAGCAGCTTTACAGCGGGAGGGTACAATGAGCAGTTCTTC. Translating it yields CASSFTAGGYNEQFF.

In DNA, the CDR3 is TGTGCCAGCAGTTACTCTAGCAGGGAGCGGTCACCCCTCCACTTT. This codes for CASSYSSRERSPLHF. This chain joins TRBV6-5 and TRBJ1-6, with a tentative D call TRBD1 (5 bases). Trimming left V 0 bases short and J 10 bases short, with 13 bases between. This CDR3 has 15 residues. Looked up from germline, CDR1 is MNHEY and CDR2 is SVGAGI.

The chain links TRBV10-2 to TRBJ2-7; D is unclear. Germline lookup yields CDR1 WSHSY and CDR2 SAAADI. Trimming shortened V by 3 bases and J by 3 bases, and 6 bases separated the two germline ends. The CDR3 consists of 12 residues. Here the CDR3 reads CASSEYNYEQYF. In DNA, the CDR3 is TGCGCCAGCAGTGAATATAACTACGAGCAGTACTTC.

The J gene is TRBJ2-3, the V gene TRBV28, with 8 bases identical to TRBD2. Unmatched junction bases numbered 13, after V lost 5 bases and J lost 0 bases. Germline loops: CDR1 MDHEN, CDR2 SYDVKM. This CDR3 is built from 18 residues. CDR3 bases: TGTGCCAGCAGTCTAACCTACAGCGGGAGTTGGAGCACAGATACGCAGTATTTT. Its translation is CASSLTYSGSWSTDTQYF.

This clonotype was counted many times. J is TRBJ2-3 and V is TRBV28; possibly TRBD2 for D (5 bases). This CDR3 is 16 amino acids long. The V and J ends lost 3 bases and 5 bases respectively, with 18 bases between them. CDR1 is MDHEN and CDR2 is SYDVKM in the germline V gene. The CDR3 nucleotides are TGTGCCAGCAGTTTTCTACCTAGAGCGGTGTTAGATACGCAGTATTTT. Its protein product is CASSFLPRAVLDTQYF.

The chain carries TRBV5-4 and TRBJ2-1; 11 bases line up with TRBD2. CDR1 is SGHNT, CDR2 YYREEE, per germline (reference sequence). With V trimmed by 5 bases and J by 6 bases, 7 bases remained unmatched. There are 15 residues in the CDR3. For the CDR3, the DNA is TGTGCCAGCAGTCCCGGGACTAGCGGTGCCAATGAGCAGTTCTTC. It yields the protein CASSPGTSGANEQFF.

This clonotype was recorded many times. This chain links TRBV12-3 or TRBV12-4 with TRBJ2-1, with 11 bases lining up with TRBD1. CDR3 size: 15 residues. Trimming removed 10 bases from V and 6 bases from J; junction bases left unmatched: 11. CDR3 coding DNA: TGTGCCACCGGGCACCGGGACAGGGGGACCAATGAGCAGTTCTTC. The encoded protein is CATGHRDRGTNEQFF.

This clonotype was seen many times. V is TRBV10-3 and J is TRBJ1-6, with D uncertain. Trimming took 7 bases from V and 11 from J, leaving 15 bases between them. The CDR3 has 13 amino acids. Germline-derived CDR1 and CDR2 are ENHRY and SYGVKD. The CDR3 spells CAIKGGREAPLHF. DNA for the CDR3: TGTGCCATCAAGGGTGGTAGGGAGGCACCCCTCCACTTT.

This chain uses TRBV29-1 with TRBJ2-3, with 7 nucleotides matching TRBD1. CDR1 is SQVTM, CDR2 ANQGSEA, per germline. The CDR3 length is 13 residues. After removal of 8 bases from V and 5 bases from J, the junction contained 10 bases not matched to a gene. The CDR3 reads CSLKGGGRDTQYF. The CDR3 DNA is TGCAGCCTCAAAGGGGGCGGACGAGATACGCAGTATTTT.

This clonotype was seen only a few times. The chain joins TRBV20-1 to TRBJ2-1; D gene unclear. Trimming shortened V by 1 base and J by 3 bases, and 4 bases separated the two germline ends. Germline V gene sequence: CDR1 DFQATT, CDR2 SNEGSKA (reference sequence). This CDR3 spans 12 amino acids. DNA of the CDR3: TGCAGTGCTAGAGGGGGCTACAATGAGCAGTTCTTC. Protein product: CSARGGYNEQFF.

V gene TRBV9 combines with J gene TRBJ2-5; 7 positions agree with TRBD1. The length of the CDR3 is 14 residues. Losses at the gene ends were 2 bases for V and 5 bases for J; bases not matched to a gene: 6. The germline CDR1 and CDR2 sequences are SGDLS and YYNGEE. CDR3 protein: CASSVRGGLETQYF. Written as DNA, the CDR3 is TGTGCCAGCAGCGTCAGAGGGGGCTTGGAGACCCAGTACTTC. Combining the CDR3 with reference TRBV9 and TRBJ2-5 gives the whole variable domain DSGVTQTPKHLITATGQRVTLRCSPRSGDLSVYWYQQSLDQGLQFLIQYYNGEERAKGNILERFSAQQFPDLHSELNLSSLELGDSALYFCASSVRGGLETQYFGPGTRLLVL.

The CDR3 sequence: CSGADTSYEQYF. In DNA, the CDR3 is TGCAGTGGAGCAGACACCTCCTACGAGCAGTACTTC. The J gene is TRBJ2-7, the V gene TRBV20-1; D unclear. V lost 7 bases and J lost 0, with 10 bases in between. CDR3 size: 12 residues. Germline V gene sequence: CDR1 DFQATT, CDR2 SNEGSKA (reference sequence).

This clonotype was found a few times. The rearrangement uses TRBV4-2 and TRBJ2-5; D gene uncertain. The V and J ends lost 0 bases and 1 base respectively, with 9 bases between them. The CDR3 is made up of 15 amino acids. Germline CDR1 and CDR2: LGHNA and YNFKEQ. CDR3 amino acids: CASSQDDASQETQYF. The CDR3 DNA reads TGTGCCAGCAGCCAAGATGACGCTAGCCAAGAGACCCAGTACTTC.

This sequence joins TRBV10-3 and TRBJ2-7; D may be TRBD1 or TRBD2 (5 bases each). The germline V and J ends were trimmed by 4 bases and 1 base, with 23 bases remaining between them. The CDR3 is 18 residues long. Germline loops: CDR1 ENHRY, CDR2 SYGVKD. CDR3 nucleotides: TGTGCCATCAGTGCGGGACGGTCGACCACCCGGGCGTCCTACGAGCAGTACTTC. This encodes CAISAGRSTTRASYEQYF.

This clonotype was detected only a few times. This chain joins TRBV20-1 and TRBJ2-3, with 11 bases lining up with TRBD1. This CDR3 contains 17 residues. Germline CDR1 is DFQATT and CDR2 is SNEGSKA (reference sequence). The V gene end was trimmed by 0 bases and the J gene end by 1 base; junction bases not matched to a gene: 6. The CDR3 sequence is CSARDYRGQGGTDTQYF. Here the CDR3 DNA reads TGCAGTGCTAGAGACTACCGGGGACAGGGGGGCACAGATACGCAGTATTTT.

The table lists this clonotype with a few counts. This sequence joins TRBV7-2 and TRBJ2-2; TRBD2 matches at 13 bases. Trimming at V came to 4 bases and at J to 2 bases, leaving 4 bases not matched to a gene. CDR3 length: 17 residues. Germline lookup yields CDR1 SGHTA and CDR2 FQGNSA. The CDR3 loop reads CASSSGLAGLNTGELFF. CDR3 nucleotide sequence: TGTGCCAGCAGCTCGGGACTAGCGGGACTAAACACCGGGGAGCTGTTTTTT.

This clonotype was seen only a few times. The J gene is TRBJ1-3, the V gene TRBV12-3 or TRBV12-4, with a weak D call TRBD1 (5 bases). The CDR3 sequence is 14 residues long. The germline V and J ends were trimmed by 5 bases and 2 bases, with 10 bases remaining between them. CDR3 residues: CASSPGTTGNTIYF. CDR3 in DNA: TGTGCCAGCAGTCCGGGGACGACTGGAAACACCATATATTTT.

This clonotype was picked up a small number of times. The chain recombines TRBV20-1 with TRBJ2-3, with TRBD2 identical over 12 bases. CDR1 and CDR2 (germline): DFQATT, SNEGSKA (reference sequence). Losses at the gene ends were 5 bases for V and 0 bases for J; bases not matched to a gene: 12. This CDR3 is built from 18 residues. The CDR3 here is CSAENRRTSGGSTDTQYF. CDR3 sequence (DNA): TGCAGTGCTGAAAACCGACGCACTAGCGGGGGGAGCACAGATACGCAGTATTTT.